The rows below give T cell receptor beta chains drawn from one sample of a study of T cells in Graves' hyperthyroidism and ophthalmopathy. One entry per CDR3 protein, called by TCRdb with MiXCR from the multiplex PCR reads. The sample holds nearly 600,000 distinct CDR3 sequences, approximately 15% seen once. The sample consisted of blood. These receptors were collected from a woman aged 18-29 years with Graves' ophthalmopathy. Both conserved end residues are part of each CDR3. Fields, in order: clone size, D gene, V gene, J gene, CDR3 protein, CDR3 DNA. The D gene is left open where the match is weak. Where a row states a size, it is once, few, many or the class of an expanded clone; other rows omit it.

abundance: .; d_gene: TRBD1; v_gene: TRBV20-1; j_gene: TRBJ2-7; CDR3aa: CSALDPTGHEWEPANYEQYF; CDR3nt: TGCAGTGCCCTCGACCCGACAGGGCATGAATGGGAACCGGCTAACTACGAGCAGTACTTC
abundance: few; d_gene: TRBD2; v_gene: TRBV20-1; j_gene: TRBJ2-1; CDR3aa: CSARAPAGGIYNEQFF; CDR3nt: TGCAGTGCTAGAGCTCCAGCGGGAGGGATATACAATGAGCAGTTCTTC
abundance: many; d_gene: .; v_gene: TRBV4-1; j_gene: TRBJ1-1; CDR3aa: CASSLPGGKAFF; CDR3nt: TGCGCCAGCAGCCTACCGGGAGGGAAAGCTTTCTTT
abundance: .; d_gene: .; v_gene: TRBV20-1; j_gene: TRBJ1-5; CDR3aa: CSANRRERYSNQPQHF; CDR3nt: TGCAGTGCTAACCGACGAGAAAGGTATAGCAATCAGCCCCAGCATTTT
abundance: .; d_gene: TRBD1; v_gene: TRBV28; j_gene: TRBJ2-7; CDR3aa: CASSGQGVEQYF; CDR3nt: TGTGCCAGCAGTGGACAGGGGGTCGAGCAGTACTTC
abundance: many; d_gene: TRBD1; v_gene: TRBV28; j_gene: TRBJ1-2; CDR3aa: CASSSHRGNGYTF; CDR3nt: TGTGCCAGCAGTTCCCACAGGGGGAATGGCTACACCTTC
abundance: many; d_gene: TRBD2; v_gene: TRBV28; j_gene: TRBJ2-7; CDR3aa: CAIGTSGGSYEQYF; CDR3nt: TGTGCCATCGGGACTAGCGGGGGATCCTACGAGCAGTACTTC
abundance: many; d_gene: TRBD1; v_gene: TRBV19; j_gene: TRBJ1-1; CDR3aa: CASSADRGSSAEAFF; CDR3nt: TGTGCCAGTAGTGCTGACAGGGGATCATCCGCTGAAGCTTTCTTT
abundance: many; d_gene: TRBD1; v_gene: TRBV30; j_gene: TRBJ2-1; CDR3aa: CAWSAGGINEQFF; CDR3nt: TGTGCCTGGAGTGCAGGGGGAATAAATGAGCAGTTCTTC
abundance: many; d_gene: TRBD2; v_gene: TRBV11-3; j_gene: TRBJ2-1; CDR3aa: CASSRPLAGAGNEQFF; CDR3nt: TGTGCCAGCAGCAGACCACTAGCGGGAGCGGGGAATGAGCAGTTCTTC
abundance: many; d_gene: .; v_gene: TRBV20-1; j_gene: TRBJ1-1; CDR3aa: CSASPLRSGWNTEAFF; CDR3nt: TGCAGTGCTAGCCCCTTACGTTCAGGGTGGAACACTGAAGCTTTCTTT
abundance: many; d_gene: TRBD1; v_gene: TRBV27; j_gene: TRBJ1-2; CDR3aa: CASSLLNRGGYTF; CDR3nt: TGTGCCAGCAGTTTACTCAACAGGGGTGGCTACACCTTC
abundance: many; d_gene: .; v_gene: TRBV2; j_gene: TRBJ1-5; CDR3aa: CASSLHSNQPQHF; CDR3nt: TGTGCCAGCAGCCTTCATAGCAATCAGCCCCAGCATTTT
abundance: many; d_gene: TRBD2; v_gene: TRBV3-1; j_gene: TRBJ2-7; CDR3aa: CASSQGGTMTAFEQYF; CDR3nt: TGTGCCAGCAGCCAAGGAGGGACTATGACAGCCTTCGAGCAGTACTTC
abundance: many; d_gene: .; v_gene: TRBV20-1; j_gene: TRBJ1-5; CDR3aa: CSARVGSRSNQPQHF; CDR3nt: TGCAGTGCTAGAGTAGGCAGTCGTAGCAATCAGCCCCAGCATTTT
abundance: .; d_gene: .; v_gene: TRBV10-3; j_gene: TRBJ1-2; CDR3aa: CAVSEFAGSNYGYTF; CDR3nt: TGTGCCGTCAGTGAGTTTGCGGGCTCAAACTATGGCTACACCTTC
abundance: many; d_gene: TRBD2; v_gene: TRBV30; j_gene: TRBJ2-1; CDR3aa: CAWSREREAPYNEQFF; CDR3nt: TGTGCCTGGAGTAGAGAGCGGGAGGCCCCATACAATGAGCAGTTCTTC
abundance: .; d_gene: .; v_gene: TRBV7-8; j_gene: TRBJ2-2; CDR3aa: CASSLAGTPQRAGELFF; CDR3nt: TGTGCCAGCAGCTTAGCGGGGACGCCCCAACGGGCCGGGGAGCTGTTTTTT
abundance: many; d_gene: TRBD1; v_gene: TRBV24-1; j_gene: TRBJ2-2; CDR3aa: CATSDRGTARGTGELFF; CDR3nt: TGTGCCACCAGTGACCGAGGGACAGCGCGTGGCACCGGGGAGCTGTTTTTT
abundance: few; d_gene: .; v_gene: TRBV14; j_gene: TRBJ2-3; CDR3aa: CASSQDLRGWGNTDTQYF; CDR3nt: TGTGCCAGCAGCCAAGATCTTCGGGGCTGGGGGAACACAGATACGCAGTATTTT
abundance: many; d_gene: .; v_gene: TRBV24-1; j_gene: TRBJ1-1; CDR3aa: CATSDGTDEGTEAFF; CDR3nt: TGTGCCACCAGTGATGGGACGGACGAAGGCACTGAAGCTTTCTTT
abundance: many; d_gene: TRBD1; v_gene: TRBV12-3/TRBV12-4; j_gene: TRBJ1-2; CDR3aa: CASSSGQGASGYTF; CDR3nt: TGTGCCAGCAGTTCGGGACAGGGGGCGTCGGGCTACACCTTC
abundance: many; d_gene: .; v_gene: TRBV2; j_gene: TRBJ2-3; CDR3aa: CASSGPQGGTQYF; CDR3nt: TGTGCCAGCAGTGGACCCCAGGGAGGTACGCAGTATTTT
abundance: many; d_gene: TRBD2; v_gene: TRBV2; j_gene: TRBJ2-5; CDR3aa: CASSRVSGGPVGETQYF; CDR3nt: TGTGCCAGCAGTCGGGTTAGCGGGGGGCCGGTGGGGGAGACCCAGTACTTC
abundance: few; d_gene: TRBD2; v_gene: TRBV27; j_gene: TRBJ2-4; CDR3aa: CATANSGGKNIQYF; CDR3nt: TGTGCCACAGCAAATAGCGGGGGTAAAAACATTCAGTACTTC
abundance: .; d_gene: .; v_gene: TRBV9; j_gene: TRBJ1-2; CDR3aa: CASSEDGGRGYTF; CDR3nt: TGTGCCAGCAGCGAAGATGGAGGACGTGGCTACACCTTC
abundance: .; d_gene: .; v_gene: TRBV6-2/TRBV6-3; j_gene: TRBJ1-2; CDR3aa: CASSYLGSNYGYTF; CDR3nt: TGTGCCAGCAGTTACCTGGGATCCAACTATGGCTACACCTTC
abundance: few; d_gene: .; v_gene: TRBV29-1; j_gene: TRBJ1-2; CDR3aa: CSVDSRGLPGGEYGYTF; CDR3nt: TGCAGCGTTGACTCTCGGGGGCTGCCTGGAGGAGAGTATGGCTACACCTTC
abundance: .; d_gene: TRBD1; v_gene: TRBV2; j_gene: TRBJ1-5; CDR3aa: CASSSTGGDQPQHF; CDR3nt: TGTGCCAGCAGTTCTACAGGGGGCGATCAGCCCCAGCATTTT
abundance: few; d_gene: TRBD2; v_gene: TRBV19; j_gene: TRBJ2-1; CDR3aa: CASSNSGGYNEQFF; CDR3nt: TGTGCCAGTAGTAATAGCGGGGGTTACAATGAGCAGTTCTTC
abundance: few; d_gene: TRBD1; v_gene: TRBV20-1; j_gene: TRBJ1-2; CDR3aa: CSARVATRGLRYGYTF; CDR3nt: TGCAGTGCTAGAGTCGCGACCAGGGGGCTGCGCTATGGCTACACCTTC
abundance: many; d_gene: TRBD1; v_gene: TRBV20-1; j_gene: TRBJ1-3; CDR3aa: CSARAGTVGDTIYF; CDR3nt: TGCAGTGCTAGAGCGGGGACAGTGGGCGACACCATATATTTT
abundance: .; d_gene: TRBD2; v_gene: TRBV4-1; j_gene: TRBJ2-1; CDR3aa: CASSHGLAVSSYNEQFF; CDR3nt: TGCGCCAGCAGCCACGGACTAGCGGTTAGCTCCTACAATGAGCAGTTCTTC
abundance: many; d_gene: TRBD2; v_gene: TRBV2; j_gene: TRBJ2-7; CDR3aa: CASSSGRLSSSYEQYF; CDR3nt: TGTGCCAGCAGTAGCGGGAGGCTTTCGAGCTCCTACGAGCAGTACTTC
abundance: many; d_gene: TRBD2; v_gene: TRBV7-9; j_gene: TRBJ2-1; CDR3aa: CASSRGVVEQFF; CDR3nt: TGTGCCAGCAGCCGGGGGGTGGTTGAGCAGTTCTTC
abundance: many; d_gene: TRBD1; v_gene: TRBV6-5; j_gene: TRBJ2-1; CDR3aa: CASSLLGDREGSGYNEQFF; CDR3nt: TGTGCCAGCAGTTTACTCGGGGACAGGGAGGGAAGCGGCTACAATGAGCAGTTCTTC
abundance: many; d_gene: TRBD1; v_gene: TRBV7-3; j_gene: TRBJ2-1; CDR3aa: CASSLTGGGRGEQFF; CDR3nt: TGTGCCAGCAGCCTGACAGGGGGCGGGCGGGGTGAGCAGTTCTTC
abundance: .; d_gene: TRBD2; v_gene: TRBV7-9; j_gene: TRBJ2-1; CDR3aa: CASSSTGGCNEQFF; CDR3nt: TGTGCCAGCAGCTCCACCGGGGGGTGCAATGAGCAGTTCTTC
abundance: .; d_gene: TRBD1; v_gene: TRBV6-4; j_gene: TRBJ2-1; CDR3aa: CASSDSGQGANEQFF; CDR3nt: TGTGCCAGCAGTGACTCAGGACAGGGCGCCAATGAGCAGTTCTTC
abundance: .; d_gene: .; v_gene: TRBV6-2/TRBV6-3; j_gene: TRBJ2-5; CDR3aa: CASSYLQREAQYF; CDR3nt: TGTGCCAGCAGTTACCTCCAGAGGGAGGCCCAGTACTTC
abundance: many; d_gene: TRBD1; v_gene: TRBV27; j_gene: TRBJ2-7; CDR3aa: CASSIGTGGFEQYF; CDR3nt: TGTGCCAGCAGTATCGGGACAGGGGGCTTCGAGCAGTACTTC
abundance: many; d_gene: TRBD2; v_gene: TRBV7-2; j_gene: TRBJ2-7; CDR3aa: CASSLTSGAYEQYF; CDR3nt: TGTGCCAGCAGCTTAACTAGCGGGGCCTACGAGCAGTACTTC
abundance: many; d_gene: .; v_gene: TRBV12-3/TRBV12-4; j_gene: TRBJ2-7; CDR3aa: CASSSAGPSYEQYF; CDR3nt: TGTGCCAGCAGTTCGGCCGGGCCCTCCTACGAGCAGTACTTC
abundance: few; d_gene: TRBD2; v_gene: TRBV3-1; j_gene: TRBJ2-5; CDR3aa: CASSQDTASGGGETQYF; CDR3nt: TGTGCCAGCAGCCAAGATACGGCTAGCGGGGGGGGAGAGACCCAGTACTTC
abundance: few; d_gene: .; v_gene: TRBV30; j_gene: TRBJ1-1; CDR3aa: CAWNIGDIINTEAFF; CDR3nt: TGTGCCTGGAATATTGGGGATATCATCAACACTGAAGCTTTCTTT
abundance: many; d_gene: TRBD1; v_gene: TRBV11-3; j_gene: TRBJ2-1; CDR3aa: CATTDRGRGEQFF; CDR3nt: TGTGCCACCACTGACAGGGGGCGGGGTGAGCAGTTCTTC
abundance: many; d_gene: .; v_gene: TRBV6-1; j_gene: TRBJ2-7; CDR3aa: CASSFPDNYEQYF; CDR3nt: TGTGCCAGCAGTTTCCCAGATAACTACGAGCAGTACTTC
abundance: many; d_gene: .; v_gene: TRBV15; j_gene: TRBJ2-7; CDR3aa: CATSRADIYEQYF; CDR3nt: TGTGCCACCAGCAGAGCCGACATCTACGAGCAGTACTTC
abundance: .; d_gene: TRBD1; v_gene: TRBV29-1; j_gene: TRBJ2-3; CDR3aa: CSVQSGTGGDTQYF; CDR3nt: TGCAGCGTGCAGAGTGGGACAGGGGGAGATACGCAGTATTTT
abundance: few; d_gene: TRBD2; v_gene: TRBV27; j_gene: TRBJ2-3; CDR3aa: CASTWAGLAQTDTQYF; CDR3nt: TGTGCCAGCACTTGGGCGGGACTAGCGCAAACAGATACGCAGTATTTT
abundance: few; d_gene: TRBD1; v_gene: TRBV19; j_gene: TRBJ2-7; CDR3aa: CASRPPTGTGDHEQYF; CDR3nt: TGTGCCAGTAGGCCTCCTACCGGGACAGGGGACCACGAGCAGTACTTC
abundance: .; d_gene: .; v_gene: TRBV12-3/TRBV12-4; j_gene: TRBJ1-6; CDR3aa: CASSLEEGSLHF; CDR3nt: TGTGCCAGCAGTTTAGAGGAGGGGTCCCTCCACTTT
abundance: few; d_gene: .; v_gene: TRBV7-9; j_gene: TRBJ2-1; CDR3aa: CASGRWETSYNEQFF; CDR3nt: TGTGCCAGCGGTCGGTGGGAGACCTCCTACAATGAGCAGTTCTTC
abundance: .; d_gene: .; v_gene: TRBV6-1; j_gene: TRBJ2-1; CDR3aa: CASSATPIDSYNEQFF; CDR3nt: TGTGCCAGCAGTGCCACACCAATTGACTCCTACAATGAGCAGTTCTTC
abundance: many; d_gene: TRBD2; v_gene: TRBV6-5; j_gene: TRBJ2-7; CDR3aa: CASSYSGEGEQYF; CDR3nt: TGTGCCAGCAGTTACTCAGGGGAGGGCGAGCAGTACTTC
abundance: few; d_gene: .; v_gene: TRBV27; j_gene: TRBJ1-2; CDR3aa: CAIKEAGLSNGYTF; CDR3nt: TGTGCCATCAAAGAGGCAGGCTTGAGTAATGGCTACACCTTC
abundance: many; d_gene: .; v_gene: TRBV5-1; j_gene: TRBJ1-2; CDR3aa: CASSLEGEPNYGYTF; CDR3nt: TGCGCCAGCAGCTTGGAAGGTGAACCTAACTATGGCTACACCTTC
abundance: many; d_gene: .; v_gene: TRBV7-2; j_gene: TRBJ2-7; CDR3aa: CASSLANYAEQYF; CDR3nt: TGTGCCAGCAGCTTAGCTAACTACGCCGAGCAGTACTTC